The entry that follows covers one T cell receptor (beta chain) sequence. The donors were members of the validation cohort comprising over 100 subjects, separate from the roughly 690-subject first cohort. The sample originates from a study of cytomegalovirus exposure and HLA in healthy donors. Study-level background: The 90 to 150 validation repertoires used the same platform as the 500 to 700 first-cohort repertoires, a later analysis reported.

Germline-derived CDR1 and CDR2 are MDHEN and SYDVKM. The V segment lost 6 bases and the J segment 3 bases; nucleotides outside the gene matches: 5. The CDR3 spans 15 residues. Produced via immunoSEQ multiplex PCR; TCRdb's table is partial and in-frame only. The sample includes approximately 60,000 clones, around 90% of them seen just once. The genes are TRBV28 and TRBJ2-3; 11 nucleotides align to TRBD2. The sequence was obtained from a man younger than 30 in good health and CMV-seronegative. Specimen: PBMCs. The DNA for the CDR3 is TGTGCCAGCAGCCCGGGACTAGCGGAAACAGATACGCAGTATTTT. Protein: CASSPGLAETDTQYF.